This T cell receptor beta chain was identified in a study of cytomegalovirus exposure and HLA in healthy donors. Findings of the study overall: HLA-A and HLA-B allele assignments for most subjects were reportedly predicted accurately using TCR beta sequences. An Asian-associated ancestry cluster reportedly showed fewer N-insertions than the roughly 670-donor mean in a later analysis. Specificity of three CMV-associated chains for CMV antigens was verified in vitro.

The PCR had 60 Vbeta and 13 Jbeta primers. In the original processing: Among the unique TCR beta chains that a later analysis counted, about 81 million in all, roughly 10 million were shared. TCRdb's table, derived via immunoSEQ multiplex PCR, lists solely in-frame clones and lacks some. The D gene and trimming were derived from the DNA, and the V and J assignments and clone size from that table. This sample carries about 190,000 clones, about four fifths of them seen once, and the ten largest clones take 2% to 3%. Germline lookup yields CDR1 MNHEY and CDR2 SVGAGI. The CDR3 is made up of 13 amino acids. Trimming removed 2 bases from V and 3 bases from J, with 8 bases in between. Turning to this clone: Its antigen remains unidentified.

This TCR was recovered from a woman between 45 and 65 years old in good health and CMV-seropositive. The chain recombines TRBV6-5 with TRBJ2-7, with D unclear. Sequenced sample: PBMCs. In DNA, the CDR3 is TGTGCCAGCAGTTACACAAATTTCTACGAGCAGTACTTC. Translated: CASSYTNFYEQYF.